These 19 T cell receptor beta chains originate from one sample sequenced in a study of blood T cells in healthy people across ages. The second PCR ran about 7 to 12 cycles with a sample-barcoded 5' primer and J-beta primers. TCRdb reprocessed the 5' RACE reads via MiXCR and lists one record per CDR3 protein. The sample lists over a million distinct CDR3 sequences; approximately 26% were seen once. These same records also appear under a second study, on T cells of mothers and their children.

The source material was blood. These TCRs come from a girl aged 2 to 10 in good health.

The rearrangement joins TRBV24-1 to TRBJ2-3; 7 positions agree with TRBD1. Losses at the gene ends were 3 bases for V and 9 bases for J; bases not matched to a gene: 17. Germline V gene sequence: CDR1 KGHDR, CDR2 SFDVKD. The length of the CDR3 is 17 residues. The CDR3 DNA is TGTGCCACCAGTGATGAGGGACAGCCGTCTCCGTCTTCCACGCAGTATTTT. Translation gives CATSDEGQPSPSSTQYF.

The CDR3 nucleotides are TGCAGTGCTTCCAAAGCGGGGGCCCTCTACGAGCAGTACTTC. Translating it yields CSASKAGALYEQYF. V gene TRBV20-1 combines with J gene TRBJ2-5, with 8 bases aligning to TRBD2. Near its end, the DNA agrees better with TRBJ2-7, so the J call may be wrong. The CDR3 is 14 residues long. CDR1 and CDR2 from the germline V gene are DFQATT and SNEGSKA (reference sequence).

This clonotype was seen ten or more times. J is TRBJ2-1 and V is TRBV5-1; 11 bases are shared with TRBD2. The CDR3 contains 15 residues. With V trimmed by 9 bases and J by 4 bases, 9 bases remained unmatched. Germline V gene data show CDR1 as SGHRS and CDR2 as YFSETQ. CDR3 sequence reads: CATYAGTSGYNEQFF. CDR3 bases: TGCGCCACCTATGCTGGGACTAGCGGTTACAATGAGCAGTTCTTC. Combining the CDR3 with reference TRBV5-1 and TRBJ2-1 gives the whole variable domain KAGVTQTPRYLIKTRGQQVTLSCSPISGHRSVSWYQQTPGQGLQFLFEYFSETQRNKGNFPGRFSGRQFSNSRSEMNVSTLELGDSALYLCATYAGTSGYNEQFFGPGTRLTVL.

This clonotype was counted a single time. This chain connects TRBV20-1 to TRBJ2-5; 13 bases map to TRBD2. The J call may be wrong; the DNA end is better matched by TRBJ2-1. From germline, CDR1 is DFQATT and CDR2 SNEGSKA (reference sequence). This CDR3 spans 16 amino acids. Here the CDR3 reads CSARGLAGGLYNEQFF. The CDR3 DNA follows: TGCAGTGCTAGAGGACTAGCGGGAGGTCTTTACAATGAGCAGTTCTTC.

The chain joins TRBV24-1 to TRBJ1-2, with TRBD1 matching over 7 bases. With 4 bases clipped from V and 8 bases from J, the junction kept 6 bases outside the gene matches. This CDR3 is built from 13 residues. The V gene's germline CDR1 is KGHDR and CDR2 SFDVKD. CDR3 in amino acids: CATSDSTGKGYTF. The CDR3 DNA reads TGTGCCACCAGTGACTCGACAGGGAAGGGCTACACCTTC.

This clonotype has more than one count but fewer than ten. The chain employs TRBV9 and TRBJ2-5, with a weak D call TRBD1 (6 bases). Trimming left V 4 bases short and J 2 bases short, with 21 bases between. The CDR3 consists of 17 residues. Germline values: CDR1 SGDLS, CDR2 YYNGEE. The CDR3 DNA reads as TGTGCCAGCAGCCTAAACCCTGGCCGGGACACTCAAGAGACCCAGTACTTC. It specifies CASSLNPGRDTQETQYF.

This clonotype was observed at least ten times. The rearrangement links TRBV4-1 to TRBJ1-1; possibly TRBD1 for D (5 bases). Germline loops: CDR1 MGHRA, CDR2 YSYEKL. This CDR3 is built from 13 residues. V dropped 1 base and J dropped 5 bases, with 8 bases sitting between them. The chain's CDR3 is CASSQGAGTEAFF. For the CDR3, the DNA is TGCGCCAGCAGCCAAGGGGCAGGGACTGAAGCTTTCTTT.

This clonotype was detected many times. The chain combines TRBV12-3 or TRBV12-4 with TRBJ2-5; the D is unclear. Trimming stripped 7 bases from V and 5 bases from J, with 8 bases between. This CDR3 is 11 amino acids long. CDR3 nucleotides: TGTGCCAGCACCCCCGGCGAGACCCAGTACTTC. This gives the protein CASTPGETQYF.

This clonotype occurred a few times. This sequence joins TRBV20-1 and TRBJ1-5; 9 bases are shared with TRBD1. The V and J ends lost 0 bases and 0 bases, in that order; junction bases with no gene match: 6. Germline V gives CDR1 DFQATT, CDR2 SNEGSKA (reference sequence). The CDR3 runs 17 residues. The CDR3: CSARDLTGGYSNQPQHF. The DNA for the CDR3 is TGCAGTGCTAGAGACTTGACAGGGGGTTATAGCAATCAGCCCCAGCATTTT.

This clonotype was detected a few times. V is TRBV7-9 and J is TRBJ1-2; tentatively, D is TRBD1 (6 bases). V was clipped by 1 base and J by 0 bases, with 12 bases between them. The CDR3 is 16 amino acids. Per the germline V gene, CDR1 is SEHNR and CDR2 is FQNEAQ (reference sequence). The chain's CDR3 is CASSLVLQGPNYGYTF. CDR3 sequence (DNA): TGTGCCAGCAGCTTAGTGTTGCAGGGGCCTAACTATGGCTACACCTTC.

This clonotype showed up just a few times. The chain is built from TRBV12-3 or TRBV12-4 and TRBJ2-6; D possibly corresponds to TRBD1 (5 bases). CDR3 size: 15 residues. Trimming pared 0 bases from V and 2 bases from J, leaving 5 bases between. DNA for the CDR3: TGTGCCAGCAGTTTAGCGGACACTGGGGCCAACGTCCTGACTTTC. Its protein product is CASSLADTGANVLTF.

This clonotype was found a few times. The gene calls are TRBV13 and TRBJ2-2; D uncertain. CDR3 length: 19 residues. CDR1 and CDR2 (germline): PRHDT, FYEKMQ (reference sequence). V was cut by 1 base and J by 5 bases, with 23 bases left in between. DNA of the CDR3: TGTGCCAGCAGCTTAGCCGGTCGTCACCCGTTTCTCGGTACCGGGGAGCTGTTTTTT. Translating gives CASSLAGRHPFLGTGELFF.

In the case of this clonotype: Germline and junction disagree at one end, which may indicate a read error. In DNA, the CDR3 is TGTGCCAGCAGCCCTCGAACCAGCAGAGATACGCAGTATTTT. This codes for CASSPRTSRDTQYF. This chain uses TRBV3-1 with TRBJ2-3; D remains ambiguous. CDR3 length: 14 residues. Germline V lookup: CDR1 LGHDT, CDR2 YNNKEL (reference sequence).

This clonotype was observed a few times. The chain has TRBV4-3 and TRBJ2-3; D could derive from TRBD1 or TRBD2 (6 bases each). Germline V gene lookup returns CDR1 LGHNA and CDR2 YSLEER. V was trimmed by 0 bases and J by 7 bases, leaving 14 bases between them. The CDR3 is made up of 15 amino acids. In DNA, the CDR3 is TGCGCCAGCAGCCAAGATATGGGGGGCCTTAATACGCAGTATTTT. Amino acid sequence: CASSQDMGGLNTQYF.

In this sample, this clonotype turned up a few times. J is TRBJ1-5 and V is TRBV28; D is undetermined. V dropped 4 bases and J dropped 5 bases, with 18 bases sitting between them. The CDR3 extends over 16 amino acids. CDR1 and CDR2 from the germline V gene are MDHEN and SYDVKM. CDR3 in amino acids: CASSSPKIQVHQPQHF. The DNA of the CDR3 is TGTGCCAGCAGTTCCCCAAAAATTCAGGTTCATCAGCCCCAGCATTTT.

A few counts support this clonotype. This chain connects TRBV11-2 to TRBJ1-2; weak D call: TRBD1 (6 bases). V shed 6 bases and J shed 8 bases, with 22 bases lying between them. Looked up from germline, CDR1 is SGHAT and CDR2 is FQNNGV. This CDR3 has 15 residues. The CDR3 sequence is CASSPTGTRFGGYTF. CDR3 bases: TGTGCCAGCAGTCCGACTGGGACAAGGTTTGGGGGCTACACCTTC.

The chain carries TRBV15 and TRBJ2-5; maybe TRBD1 (7 bases). V dropped 4 bases and J dropped 5 bases, with 14 bases sitting between them. There are 14 residues in the CDR3. CDR1 is LNHNV, CDR2 YYDKDF, per germline (reference sequence). The CDR3 loop is CATSTEGQRETQYF. The CDR3 DNA follows: TGTGCCACCAGCACGGAGGGACAGAGGGAGACCCAGTACTTC.

This clonotype has a handful of counts. This chain links TRBV20-1 with TRBJ2-5, with TRBD2 matching 8 bases. CDR3 length: 15 amino acids. Germline CDR1 DFQATT, CDR2 SNEGSKA (reference sequence). With V trimmed by 3 bases and J by 4 bases, 10 bases remained unmatched. As DNA, the CDR3 is TGCAGTGCTAGTGCTGATCGGGAGGGCCTAGAGACCCAGTACTTC. Translating it yields CSASADREGLETQYF.

This clonotype was seen a handful of times. The rearrangement links TRBV4-1 to TRBJ2-3; 11 bases line up with TRBD2. This CDR3 spans 16 amino acids. CDR1 and CDR2 from the germline V gene are MGHRA and YSYEKL. V was pared by 4 bases and J by 4 bases, with 7 bases of the junction left unmatched. CDR3 nucleotide sequence: TGCGCCAGCAGCCGACCACTAGCGGGAGAGGCAGATACGCAGTATTTT. This encodes CASSRPLAGEADTQYF.